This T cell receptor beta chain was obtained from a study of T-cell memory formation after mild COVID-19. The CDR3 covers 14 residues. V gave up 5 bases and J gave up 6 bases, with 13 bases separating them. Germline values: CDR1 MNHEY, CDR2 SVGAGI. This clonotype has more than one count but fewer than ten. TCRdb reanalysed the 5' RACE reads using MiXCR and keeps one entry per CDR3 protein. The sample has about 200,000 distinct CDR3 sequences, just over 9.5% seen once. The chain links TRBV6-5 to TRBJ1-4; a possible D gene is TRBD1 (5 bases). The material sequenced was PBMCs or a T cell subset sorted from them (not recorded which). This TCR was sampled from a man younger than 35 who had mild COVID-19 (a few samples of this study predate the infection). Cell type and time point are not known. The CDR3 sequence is CASSTGGVDEKLFF. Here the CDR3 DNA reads TGTGCCAGCAGTACGGGGGGGGTTGATGAAAAACTGTTTTTT.